The rows below give T cell receptor beta chains drawn from one sample of a study of monozygotic twins with cystic fibrosis. Using immunoSEQ multiplex PCR, the repertoire was profiled, and TCRdb retains in-frame clones only, with some absent. Among 25,000 to 30,000 clones listed, about nine tenths were seen once. Sequenced material: blood. Receptors were obtained from a girl aged 2-10 years with cystic fibrosis. The CDR3 runs from the conserved cysteine through the conserved F or W. The order of the fields is V gene, CDR3 length, CDR3 protein.

>TRBV7-8|17
CASSSSPSKAGGYEQFF
>TRBV7-2|15
CASRKSGQPLEKLFF
>TRBV2|15
CASRQSGLGDTEAFF
>TRBV18|12
CASSQGNQPQHF
>TRBV6-1|14
CASSELRANTEAFF
>TRBV6-6|14
CASSYSDNSYEQYF
>TRBV29-1|14
CSVELRQGGYEQYF
>TRBV9|11
CASSLTDTQYF
>TRBV9|13
CASSVEGGETQYF
>TRBV5-1|17
CASSFVAAGGPYNEQFF
>TRBV10-3|13
CAIGVSSGNTIYF
>TRBV6-5|16
CASSYARKGSIETQYF
>TRBV5-6|13
CASSLEDNEKLFF
>TRBV27|14
CASGLWESTDTQYF
>TRBV5-1|11
CASSSGLAQYF
>TRBV18|16
CASSGTSGGNSYEQYF
>TRBV10-3|19
CAISESWGLAGTWGDTQYF
>TRBV30|13
CAWSVSVTGELFF
>TRBV7-2|17
CASSFVSGGANTGELFF
>TRBV9|14
CASSVARHSYEQYF
>TRBV6-1|14
CASRLAKAAGELFF
>TRBV2|14
CASRGQGAYNEQFF
>TRBV5-8|18
CASSLRLGQGGLAGELFF
>TRBV13|16
CASSAYFSSYNSPLHF
>TRBV29-1|14
CSVGGRGLDGEQYF
>TRBV5-6|17
CASSRNDRDLVTDTQYF
>TRBV6-5|14
CASRWDPSTDTQYF
>TRBV19|16
CASSIVRGSLRTEAFF
>TRBV13|15
CASRRQVNRHTEAFF
>TRBV5-4|15
CASSLTAGTNYGYTF
>TRBV27|16
CASSSNLGLAVNEQFF
>TRBV29-1|13
CSVDRANTGELFF
>TRBV15|15
CATSKKTGGNYGYTF
>TRBV5-1|16
CASSFKGLAGVREQFF
>TRBV2|14
CASTRDRVDYTIYF
>TRBV6-6|15
CASSYSGTGGYEQYF
>TRBV29-1|14
CSARTMGQVNEQFF
>TRBV7-2|16
CASSLALGQGAGEQYF
>TRBV7-9|14
CASSLSGQGMVSTF
>TRBV7-2|15
CASLNPGVPNYGYTF
>TRBV5-4|17
CASSRGPGGELQNIQYF
>TRBV7-2|15
CASSFHRGPYNEQFF
>TRBV6-1|14
CASFGPLNSYEQYF
>TRBV6-1|15
CASIPSGGNTGELFF
>TRBV27|14
CASSRNTGGGEAFF
>TRBV9|15
CASSVVGTLQETQYF
>TRBV2|15
CASSVGLAGEETQYF
>TRBV13|13
CASSLNWAYEQYF
>TRBV5-6|16
CASSLRGQSSNYGYTF
>TRBV5-1|15
CASSLVRGGNYGYTF
>TRBV6-4|14
CASSDLAGGGEQFF
>TRBV7-2|15
CASSLKGTNTGELFF
>TRBV6-6|14
CASSYFQEGAGYTF
>TRBV2|14
CASRGGLGWPEAFF
>TRBV9|16
CASSAGRYRGFYGYTF
>TRBV27|17
CASSLWGQGTYNSPLHF
>TRBV5-4|13
CASSLKGTYEQYF
>TRBV7-8|14
CASSLGGPSYEQYF
>TRBV7-2|14
CASTTQGSGNTIYF
>TRBV5-6|15
CASSLRPTGSWALHF